Listed below are T cell receptor beta chains from one sample, sequenced in a study of graft-versus-host responses after intestinal transplantation. For these receptors, no antigen is known. Here immunoSEQ multiplex PCR was the method, and the copy in TCRdb shows in-frame clones only, minus some. The sample gives 93,000 or so clones, over 85% of which show up once; 1.2% is in the top ten. This sample comprised unstimulated CD8+ T cells sorted from spleen or lymph node cells, obtained before intestinal transplant. The source of these receptors is a human donor who received an intestinal transplant. Both conserved end residues are part of each CDR3. Fields, in order: J gene, clone size, D gene, V gene, CDR3 DNA, CDR3 protein. D genes are given only for firm matches. Clone sizes are given selectively: once, few, many, or a class where the clone is expanded.

TRBJ2-1,once,.,TRBV27,TGTGCCAGCAGTTGGGGGACACTGAACAATGAGCAGTTCTTC,CASSWGTLNNEQFF
TRBJ1-1,once,TRBD1,TRBV5-1,TGCGCCAGCAGCTTGGCGGGGACAGGGGGCTCGGGTACTGAAGCTTTCTTT,CASSLAGTGGSGTEAFF
TRBJ1-2,.,.,TRBV5-8,TGTGCCAGCAGCGCTGACATGTATTATGGCTACACCTTC,CASSADMYYGYTF
TRBJ2-5,.,TRBD2,TRBV9,TGTGCCAGCAGCGTCTCCCGTTCGGCGGGCGGGGGGGCCGGGTGGGAGACCCAGTACTTC,CASSVSRSAGGGAGWETQYF
TRBJ1-6,.,.,TRBV4-1,TGCGCCAGCAGCCAAGAGGGACGGCCTAATTCACCCCTCCACTTT,CASSQEGRPNSPLHF
TRBJ2-5,.,.,TRBV15,TGTGCCACCAGCAGGGTCATCCAAGAGACCCAGTACTTC,CATSRVIQETQYF
TRBJ2-7,.,.,TRBV2,TGTGCCAGCAGAGCTCAGGGAATCCACGAGCAGTACTTC,CASRAQGIHEQYF
TRBJ1-1,.,.,TRBV19,TGTGCCAGTAGTATTGGAGTGAACACTGAAGCTTTCTTT,CASSIGVNTEAFF
TRBJ1-5,.,.,TRBV4-1,TGCGCCAGCAGCCAAGAATCATCCCTCCCTGAGCCCCAGCATTTT,CASSQESSLPEPQHF
TRBJ2-7,.,TRBD1,TRBV27,TGTGCCAGCAGTTGGGGGACAGGGATAATCGAGCAGTACTTC,CASSWGTGIIEQYF
TRBJ2-3,.,.,TRBV9,TGTGCCAGCAGCGTAGCAGGACACCTCACAGATACGCAGTATTTT,CASSVAGHLTDTQYF
TRBJ1-2,.,.,TRBV7-2,TGTGCCAGCAGCGCGACAGGATATGGCTACACCTTC,CASSATGYGYTF
TRBJ1-2,once,.,TRBV12-5,TGTGCTAGTGGTTTGGTACCTAGATTCGGGGTTGGTGGCTACACCTTC,CASGLVPRFGVGGYTF
TRBJ2-1,.,TRBD2,TRBV7-6,TGTGCCAGCAGCTTAGGGGTAGAGGGAGGGTCCTACAATGAGCAGTTCTTC,CASSLGVEGGSYNEQFF